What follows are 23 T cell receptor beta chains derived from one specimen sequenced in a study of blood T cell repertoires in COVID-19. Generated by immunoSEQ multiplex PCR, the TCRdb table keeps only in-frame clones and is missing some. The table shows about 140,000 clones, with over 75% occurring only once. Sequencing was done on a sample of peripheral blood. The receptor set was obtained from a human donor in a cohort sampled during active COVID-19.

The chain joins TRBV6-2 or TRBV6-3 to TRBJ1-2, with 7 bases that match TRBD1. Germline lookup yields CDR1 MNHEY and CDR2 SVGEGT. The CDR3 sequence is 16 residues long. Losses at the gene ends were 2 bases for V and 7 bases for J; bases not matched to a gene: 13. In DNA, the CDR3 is TGTGCCAGCAGTTACGGGCACACAGGGGACGTGGTTGGCTACACCTTC. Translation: CASSYGHTGDVVGYTF.

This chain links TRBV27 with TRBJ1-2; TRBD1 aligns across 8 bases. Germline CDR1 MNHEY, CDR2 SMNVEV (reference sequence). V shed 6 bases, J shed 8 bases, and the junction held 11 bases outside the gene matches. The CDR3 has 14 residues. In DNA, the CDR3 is TGTGCCAGCAGCCGTACGACAGGGGAGGAGGGCTACACCTTC. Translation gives CASSRTTGEEGYTF.

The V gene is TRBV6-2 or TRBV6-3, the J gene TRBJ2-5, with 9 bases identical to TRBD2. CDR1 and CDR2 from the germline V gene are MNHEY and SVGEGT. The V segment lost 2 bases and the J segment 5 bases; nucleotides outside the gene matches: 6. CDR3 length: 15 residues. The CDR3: CASSYTVAGGETQYF. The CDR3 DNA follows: TGTGCCAGCAGTTACACGGTGGCGGGGGGGGAGACCCAGTACTTC.

DNA for the CDR3: TGTGCCAGCAGCTTTAAAGCGGAGACCTACAATGAGCAGTTCTTC. Its protein product is CASSFKAETYNEQFF. The rearrangement uses TRBV7-2 and TRBJ2-1, with D possibly being TRBD2 (5 bases). Germline V lookup: CDR1 SGHTA, CDR2 FQGNSA. V was trimmed by 3 bases and J by 2 bases, leaving 11 bases between them. This CDR3 comprises 15 residues.

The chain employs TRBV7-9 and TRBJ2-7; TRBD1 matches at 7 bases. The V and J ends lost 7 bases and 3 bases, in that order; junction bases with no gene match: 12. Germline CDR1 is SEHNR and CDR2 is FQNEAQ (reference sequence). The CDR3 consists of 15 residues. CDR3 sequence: CASTPRGTADYEQYF. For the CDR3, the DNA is TGTGCCAGCACCCCAAGAGGGACAGCAGACTACGAGCAGTACTTC.

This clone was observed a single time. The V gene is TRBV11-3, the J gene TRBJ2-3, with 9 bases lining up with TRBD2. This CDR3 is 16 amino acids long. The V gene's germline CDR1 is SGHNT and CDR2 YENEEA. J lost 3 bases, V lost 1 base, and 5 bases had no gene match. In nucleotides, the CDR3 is TGTGCCAGCAGCTTAGGGGCGGGAGGGGGGACAGATACGCAGTATTTT. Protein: CASSLGAGGGTDTQYF.

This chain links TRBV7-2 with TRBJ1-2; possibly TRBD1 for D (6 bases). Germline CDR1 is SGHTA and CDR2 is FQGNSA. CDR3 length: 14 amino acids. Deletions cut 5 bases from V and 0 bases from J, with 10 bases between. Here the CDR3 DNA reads TGTGCCAGCAGCCCACAGGGTACTAACTATGGCTACACCTTC. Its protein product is CASSPQGTNYGYTF.

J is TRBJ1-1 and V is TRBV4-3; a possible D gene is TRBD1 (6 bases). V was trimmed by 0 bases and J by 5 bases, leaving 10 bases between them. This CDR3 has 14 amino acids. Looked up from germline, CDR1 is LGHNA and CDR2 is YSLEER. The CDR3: CASSQEQGWTEAFF. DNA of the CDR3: TGCGCCAGCAGCCAAGAACAGGGTTGGACTGAAGCTTTCTTT.

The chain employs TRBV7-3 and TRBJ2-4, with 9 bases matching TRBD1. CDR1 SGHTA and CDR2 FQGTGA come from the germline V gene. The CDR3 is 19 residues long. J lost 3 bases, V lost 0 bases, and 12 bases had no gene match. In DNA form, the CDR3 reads TGTGCCAGCAGCTTAACCCCCGGGACAGGGTCGTCGGTCAAAAACATTCAGTACTTC. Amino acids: CASSLTPGTGSSVKNIQYF.

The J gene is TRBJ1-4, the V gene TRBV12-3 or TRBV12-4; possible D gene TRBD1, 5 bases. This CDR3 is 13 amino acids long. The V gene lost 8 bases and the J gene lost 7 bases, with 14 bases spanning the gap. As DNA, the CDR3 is TGTGCCAGCGACAGTGGGGTTAGTGAAAAACTGTTTTTT. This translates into CASDSGVSEKLFF.

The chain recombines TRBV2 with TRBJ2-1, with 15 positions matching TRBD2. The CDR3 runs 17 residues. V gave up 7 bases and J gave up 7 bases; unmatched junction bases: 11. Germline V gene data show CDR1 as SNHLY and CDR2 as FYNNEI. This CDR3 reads CASIPGLAGGLGNEQFF. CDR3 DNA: TGTGCCAGCATCCCGGGACTAGCGGGAGGTCTCGGAAATGAGCAGTTCTTC.

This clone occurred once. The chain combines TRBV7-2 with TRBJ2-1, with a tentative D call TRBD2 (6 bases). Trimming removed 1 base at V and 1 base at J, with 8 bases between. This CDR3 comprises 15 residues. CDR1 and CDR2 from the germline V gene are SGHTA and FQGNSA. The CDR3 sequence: CASSLVGGSYNEQFF. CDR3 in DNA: TGTGCCAGCAGCTTAGTGGGGGGATCCTACAATGAGCAGTTCTTC.

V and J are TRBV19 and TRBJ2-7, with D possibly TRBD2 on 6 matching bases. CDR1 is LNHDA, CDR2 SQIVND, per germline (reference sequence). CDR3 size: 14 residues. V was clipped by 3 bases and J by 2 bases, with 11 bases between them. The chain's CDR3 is CASSMVGGAYEQYF. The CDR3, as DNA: TGTGCCAGTAGTATGGTGGGGGGTGCCTACGAGCAGTACTTC.

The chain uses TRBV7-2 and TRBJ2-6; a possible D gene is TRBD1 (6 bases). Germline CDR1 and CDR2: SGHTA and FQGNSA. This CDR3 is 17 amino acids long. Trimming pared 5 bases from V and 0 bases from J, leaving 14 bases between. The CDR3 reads CASSPQGPYSGANVLTF. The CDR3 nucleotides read TGTGCCAGCAGCCCACAGGGACCGTACTCTGGGGCCAACGTCCTGACTTTC.

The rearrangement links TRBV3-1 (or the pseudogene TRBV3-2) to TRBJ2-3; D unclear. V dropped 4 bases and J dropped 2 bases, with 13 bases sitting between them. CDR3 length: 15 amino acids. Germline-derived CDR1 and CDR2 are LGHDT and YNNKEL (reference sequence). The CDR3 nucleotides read TGTGCCAGCAGCCCCAAACGGTTCTTCACAGATACGCAGTATTTT. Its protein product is CASSPKRFFTDTQYF.

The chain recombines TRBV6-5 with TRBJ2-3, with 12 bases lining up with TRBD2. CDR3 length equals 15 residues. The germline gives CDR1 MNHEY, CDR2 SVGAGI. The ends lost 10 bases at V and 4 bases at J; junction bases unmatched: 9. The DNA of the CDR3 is TGTGCCACCCGTCTAGCGGGAGGGGGGGCAGATACGCAGTATTTT. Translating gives CATRLAGGGADTQYF.

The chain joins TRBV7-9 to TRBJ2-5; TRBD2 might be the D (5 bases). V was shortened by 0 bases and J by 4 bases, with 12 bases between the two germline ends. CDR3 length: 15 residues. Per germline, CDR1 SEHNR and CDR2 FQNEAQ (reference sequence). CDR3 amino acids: CASSLAVRGRETQYF. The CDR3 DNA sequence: TGTGCCAGCAGCTTAGCGGTTCGGGGTCGAGAGACCCAGTACTTC.

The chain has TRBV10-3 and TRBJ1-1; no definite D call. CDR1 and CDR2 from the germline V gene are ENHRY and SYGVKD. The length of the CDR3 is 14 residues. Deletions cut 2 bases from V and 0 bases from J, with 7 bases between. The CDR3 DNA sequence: TGTGCCATCAGTGAGGGAGACGTGAACACTGAAGCTTTCTTT. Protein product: CAISEGDVNTEAFF.

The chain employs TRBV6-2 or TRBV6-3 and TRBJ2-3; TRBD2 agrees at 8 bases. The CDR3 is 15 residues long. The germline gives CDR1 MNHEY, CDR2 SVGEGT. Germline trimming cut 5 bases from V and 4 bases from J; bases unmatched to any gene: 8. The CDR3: CASSGDGTRPDTQYF. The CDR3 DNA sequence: TGTGCCAGCAGTGGTGATGGGACTAGACCAGATACGCAGTATTTT.

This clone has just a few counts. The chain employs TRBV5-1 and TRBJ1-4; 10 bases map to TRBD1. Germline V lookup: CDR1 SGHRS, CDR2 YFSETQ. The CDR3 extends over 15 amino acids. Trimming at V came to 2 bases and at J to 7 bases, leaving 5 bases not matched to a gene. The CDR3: CASSFAGTGAEKLFF. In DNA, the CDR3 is TGCGCCAGCAGCTTCGCCGGGACAGGGGCTGAAAAACTGTTTTTT.

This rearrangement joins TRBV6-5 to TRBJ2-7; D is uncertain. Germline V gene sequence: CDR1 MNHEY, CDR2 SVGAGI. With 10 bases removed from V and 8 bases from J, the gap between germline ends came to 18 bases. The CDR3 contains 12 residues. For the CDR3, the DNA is TGTGCCACCATAGGAGACGAATTGAAGCAGTACTTC. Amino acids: CATIGDELKQYF.

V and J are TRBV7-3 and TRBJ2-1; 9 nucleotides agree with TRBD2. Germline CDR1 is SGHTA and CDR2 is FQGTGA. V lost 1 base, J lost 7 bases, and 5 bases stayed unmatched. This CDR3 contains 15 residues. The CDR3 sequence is CASSLNIAGVNEQFF. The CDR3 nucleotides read TGTGCCAGCAGCTTAAACATAGCGGGGGTTAATGAGCAGTTCTTC.

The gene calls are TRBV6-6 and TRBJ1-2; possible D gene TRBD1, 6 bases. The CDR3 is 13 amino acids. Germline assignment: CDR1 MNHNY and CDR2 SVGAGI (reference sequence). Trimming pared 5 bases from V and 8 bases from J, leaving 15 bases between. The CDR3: CASSPEGVRGYTF. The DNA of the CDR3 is TGTGCCAGCAGTCCTGAGGGGGTTCGGGGCTACACCTTC.